Listed below are T cell receptor beta chains from one sample, sequenced in a study of shared clonotypes between healthy human individuals. Profiling relied on immunoSEQ multiplex PCR, and the TCRdb table lists in-frame clones only, not all of them. The sample lists a few hundred thousand clones; about 69% were seen once. Source material: memory CD4+ T cells sorted from blood. All receptors derive from a young man in good health. Each CDR3 is given with its conserved first and last residue. The D gene is left open where the match is weak. Only part of the rows carry a size: once, few, many, or a class if the clone is expanded.

v_gene	j_gene	abundance	d_gene	CDR3aa	CDR3nt
TRBV29-1	TRBJ2-2	-	-	CSVDRSLTGELFF	TGCAGCGTTGACAGGTCATTAACCGGGGAGCTGTTTTTT
TRBV6-1	TRBJ1-4	-	-	CASSATTGHNNEKLFF	TGTGCCAGCAGTGCCACAACAGGTCACAATAATGAAAAACTGTTTTTT
TRBV5-5	TRBJ1-5	-	-	CASSLGPSEGNQPQHF	TGTGCCAGCAGCTTGGGGCCATCGGAGGGCAATCAGCCCCAGCATTTT
TRBV6-4	TRBJ1-3	few	-	CASSDPTEQGNTIYF	TGTGCCAGCAGTGACCCGACAGAACAGGGAAACACCATATATTTT
TRBV7-2	TRBJ2-6	-	-	CASSLFSASGANVLTF	TGTGCCAGCAGCTTGTTCTCCGCCTCTGGGGCCAACGTCCTGACTTTC
TRBV5-1	TRBJ2-7	-	-	CASSGLSSGTYEQYF	TGCGCCAGCAGCGGATTAAGTAGCGGAACCTACGAGCAGTACTTC
TRBV6-4	TRBJ2-1	-	-	CAIWTIDYNEQFF	TGTGCCATCTGGACTATCGACTACAATGAGCAGTTCTTC
TRBV6-4	TRBJ2-1	-	TRBD2	CASSESASGRAKQFF	TGTGCCAGCAGTGAGTCGGCTAGCGGGAGGGCTAAGCAGTTCTTC
TRBV28	TRBJ1-5	-	-	CASSLKSQPQHF	TGTGCCAGCAGCCTTAAGTCGCAGCCCCAGCATTTT
TRBV5-1	TRBJ2-7	few	-	CASSSRAVMGEQYF	TGCGCCAGCAGCAGCCGGGCCGTGATGGGCGAGCAGTACTTC
TRBV6-6	TRBJ2-4	-	-	CASSYVVGIKNIQYF	TGTGCCAGCAGTTACGTCGTCGGGATCAAAAACATTCAGTACTTC
TRBV6-6	TRBJ2-3	-	-	CASYLGHTSTDTQYF	TGTGCCAGCTACCTGGGACACACCAGCACAGATACGCAGTATTTT
TRBV19	TRBJ2-2	-	-	CASSASRGELFF	TGTGCCAGTAGCGCTTCCAGGGGGGAGCTGTTTTTT
TRBV14	TRBJ2-2	-	-	CASSHHVNTGELFF	TGTGCCAGCAGCCATCACGTTAACACCGGGGAGCTGTTTTTT
TRBV5-1	TRBJ2-1	-	TRBD2	CASSLGGGAYNEQFF	TGCGCCAGCAGCTTGGGCGGGGGTGCCTACAATGAGCAGTTCTTC
TRBV5-6	TRBJ2-1	-	-	CASSFGLEQFF	TGTGCCAGCAGCTTTGGACTGGAGCAGTTCTTC
TRBV30	TRBJ2-1	-	TRBD1	CAWSFGQGDNEQFF	TGTGCCTGGAGCTTCGGACAGGGAGACAATGAGCAGTTCTTC
TRBV5-8	TRBJ2-7	-	-	CASSSAGRAMEQYF	TGTGCCAGCAGCTCGGCAGGGCGGGCGATGGAGCAGTACTTC
TRBV7-4	TRBJ2-1	-	-	CASSLAMSSYNEQFF	TGTGCCAGCAGCTTAGCGATGAGCTCCTACAATGAGCAGTTCTTC
TRBV9	TRBJ2-4	many	-	CASSVRAGAKNIQYF	TGTGCCAGCAGCGTCCGAGCGGGAGCCAAAAACATTCAGTACTTC
TRBV11-2	TRBJ2-3	-	-	CASSLSAASGTQYF	TGTGCCAGCAGCTTATCTGCCGCCTCCGGTACGCAGTATTTT
TRBV6-4	TRBJ1-2	-	-	CASSYSGQTYNYGYTF	TGTGCCAGCAGTTACTCGGGGCAGACCTATAACTATGGCTACACCTTC
TRBV11-2	TRBJ1-3	-	-	CASRTTGSGNTIYF	TGTGCCAGCAGGACTACAGGGTCTGGAAACACCATATATTTT
TRBV10-3	TRBJ2-2	-	-	CAISQMVYSSQELFF	TGTGCCATCAGTCAGATGGTTTACTCCTCGCAGGAGCTGTTTTTT
TRBV11-3	TRBJ2-7	once	TRBD2	CASSFGTSGSLLPYF	TGTGCCAGCAGCTTCGGGACTAGCGGGAGTCTATTGCCGTACTTC
TRBV5-1	TRBJ2-3	-	-	CASSKTGDATDTQYF	TGCGCCAGCAGCAAGACAGGCGATGCTACAGATACGCAGTATTTT
TRBV11-2	TRBJ2-5	-	TRBD1	CASSLVAGGTQYF	TGTGCCAGCAGCTTAGTCGCAGGGGGGACCCAGTACTTC
TRBV2	TRBJ1-5	many	-	CASSKGTRQPQHF	TGTGCCAGCAGCAAAGGGACTCGCCAGCCCCAGCATTTT
TRBV11-3	TRBJ2-1	-	-	CASSLFGGVGDNEQFF	TGTGCCAGCAGCTTATTTGGTGGGGTGGGGGACAATGAGCAGTTCTTC
TRBV5-6	TRBJ2-1	-	-	CASSLWGRGAYNEQFF	TGTGCCAGCAGCTTGTGGGGCAGGGGCGCCTACAATGAGCAGTTCTTC
TRBV18	TRBJ2-7	-	TRBD2	CASSPFSSGTLEQYF	TGTGCCAGCTCACCGTTCTCTAGCGGGACACTCGAGCAGTACTTC
TRBV2	TRBJ2-5	-	-	CASSGTATGTQYF	TGTGCCAGCAGTGGGACTGCAACGGGGACCCAGTACTTC
TRBV9	TRBJ2-1	-	-	CASSVVGVGGEQFF	TGTGCCAGCAGCGTAGTGGGTGTGGGTGGCGAGCAGTTCTTC
TRBV7-9	TRBJ1-1	many	-	CASSSARTSRVQVSTEAFF	TGTGCCAGCAGCTCCGCTCGCACTAGCAGGGTACAGGTTAGCACTGAAGCTTTCTTT
TRBV7-9	TRBJ1-1	-	TRBD1	CASSPEPGGATEAFF	TGTGCCAGCAGCCCGGAACCAGGGGGCGCCACTGAAGCTTTCTTT
TRBV6-5	TRBJ2-3	-	-	CASSYSGGTDTQYF	TGTGCCAGCAGTTACTCGGGTGGAACAGATACGCAGTATTTT
TRBV27	TRBJ2-7	-	-	CASTLNSGSSYEQYF	TGTGCCAGCACCCTCAATAGCGGTAGCTCCTACGAGCAGTACTTC
TRBV7-8	TRBJ1-1	-	-	CASSLSGISEAFF	TGTGCCAGCAGCTTATCGGGTATTTCTGAAGCTTTCTTT
TRBV7-9	TRBJ2-1	-	TRBD2	CASTVAGGSWDEQFF	TGTGCCAGCACCGTAGCGGGAGGCTCGTGGGATGAGCAGTTCTTC
TRBV18	TRBJ2-7	few	-	CASSPGAGAYEQYF	TGTGCCAGCTCACCAGGTGCAGGAGCCTACGAGCAGTACTTC
TRBV7-8	TRBJ2-7	-	-	CASSLLPEGGGYEQYF	TGTGCCAGCAGCTTACTCCCAGAGGGAGGAGGGTACGAGCAGTACTTC
TRBV28	TRBJ2-5	once	TRBD2	CASSTTSGGTQYF	TGTGCCAGCAGCACGACTAGCGGCGGGACCCAGTACTTC
TRBV6-5	TRBJ2-1	-	TRBD2	CASRGPGGSYNEQFF	TGTGCCAGCAGGGGACCGGGAGGCTCCTACAATGAGCAGTTCTTC
TRBV2	TRBJ2-7	few	-	CASSLEVSEQYF	TGTGCCAGCAGTCTGGAGGTTAGCGAGCAGTACTTC
TRBV6-5	TRBJ2-1	-	TRBD2	CASSFLGGGLDNEQFF	TGTGCCAGCAGTTTTCTCGGGGGGGGCCTCGACAATGAGCAGTTCTTC
TRBV7-7	TRBJ2-1	once	-	CASSREAFSSEQFF	TGTGCCAGCAGCAGGGAGGCCTTCAGCTCGGAGCAGTTCTTC
TRBV7-8	TRBJ1-2	-	-	CASSLRAPSGYTF	TGTGCCAGCAGCCTCCGGGCCCCTTCGGGCTACACCTTC
TRBV19	TRBJ2-1	-	TRBD2	CASSSGTSPEQFF	TGTGCCAGTAGTTCCGGGACTAGCCCGGAGCAGTTCTTC
TRBV10-2	TRBJ2-1	-	TRBD2	CASNGAGGRLEQFF	TGCGCCAGCAACGGAGCGGGAGGTCGCCTTGAGCAGTTCTTC
TRBV5-5	TRBJ2-5	-	TRBD1	CASVGRQGEETQYF	TGTGCCAGCGTCGGACGACAGGGGGAAGAGACCCAGTACTTC
TRBV7-2	TRBJ2-1	-	-	CASSPERLSVNEQFF	TGTGCCAGCAGCCCCGAGAGGCTGAGCGTGAATGAGCAGTTCTTC
TRBV6-1	TRBJ2-7	-	TRBD2	CASSGRTSGPNYEQYF	TGTGCCAGCAGTGGCCGGACTAGCGGGCCCAACTACGAGCAGTACTTC
TRBV29-1	TRBJ1-3	-	TRBD1	CSGSGTGLDYSGNTIYF	TGCAGCGGCAGCGGGACAGGGTTGGATTACTCTGGAAACACCATATATTTT
TRBV7-2	TRBJ1-2	few	TRBD1	CASSLDRAIYGYTF	TGTGCCAGCAGCTTGGACAGGGCTATCTATGGCTACACCTTC